The 27 T cell receptor beta chains in this list originate from one sample, sequenced in a study of Ad26.COV2.S vaccination and SARS-CoV-2 variants. Treatment meaning: roughly 19 received Ad26.COV2.S at low or high dose, single or two shots; about 5 received placebo; per-sample allocation not given. The samples date from day 63 after the first vaccine or placebo injection. The assay was immunoSEQ multiplex PCR, and TCRdb's table has in-frame clones only and misses some. The repertoire holds about 370,000 clones, with 75% to 90% as singletons. The specimen was peripheral blood, collected in a trial of Ad26.COV2.S vaccine versus placebo. The source is a person aged 18 to 59 who received the Ad26.COV2.S COVID-19 vaccine or a placebo.

V usage is TRBV6-1 and J usage is TRBJ1-2; D ambiguous. CDR3 size: 13 residues. Germline values: CDR1 MNHNS, CDR2 SASEGT. Trimming shortened V by 3 bases and J by 4 bases, and 9 bases separated the two germline ends. As DNA, the CDR3 is TGTGCCAGCAGTGATAGTCGGTCCTATGGCTACACCTTC. The encoded protein is CASSDSRSYGYTF.

The chain joins TRBV5-1 to TRBJ1-4, with 10 bases identical to TRBD1. Trimming removed 2 bases from V and 6 bases from J; junction bases left unmatched: 1. This CDR3 region has 14 residues. Looked up from germline, CDR1 is SGHRS and CDR2 is YFSETQ. The CDR3 loop reads CASSFDRGHEKLFF. Written as DNA, the CDR3 is TGCGCCAGCAGCTTCGACAGGGGGCATGAAAAACTGTTTTTT.

This chain joins TRBV5-4 and TRBJ2-1; D is ambiguous. The V gene's germline CDR1 is SGHNT and CDR2 YYREEE (reference sequence). Trimming shortened V by 2 bases and J by 0 bases, and 15 bases separated the two germline ends. There are 17 residues in the CDR3. Written as DNA, the CDR3 is TGTGCCAGCAGCTTAAAGTTGTCGACCTTCTCCTACAATGAGCAGTTCTTC. Translated: CASSLKLSTFSYNEQFF.

The rearrangement links TRBV4-1 to TRBJ1-4, with 11 bases aligning to TRBD1. The germline V gene encodes CDR1 MGHRA and CDR2 YSYEKL. V lost 0 bases, J lost 8 bases, and 2 bases stayed unmatched. This CDR3 region has 15 residues. The CDR3 sequence: CASSQDGTGGEKLFF. The CDR3 DNA sequence: TGCGCCAGCAGCCAAGATGGGACAGGGGGAGAAAAACTGTTTTTT.

This sequence joins TRBV6-5 and TRBJ2-7; D ambiguous. The CDR3 is made up of 14 amino acids. Between the trimmed V and J ends, which lost 5 bases and 3 bases, there was a span of 14 bases. The V gene's germline CDR1 is MNHEY and CDR2 SVGAGI. The CDR3 loop reads CASSRDPVLYEQYF. The CDR3 region has the DNA TGTGCCAGCAGTCGAGACCCCGTGCTCTACGAGCAGTACTTC.

The chain recombines TRBV7-2 with TRBJ2-1; 9 nucleotides line up with TRBD2. J gave up 9 bases and V 5 bases, and 14 bases lay outside the gene matches. This CDR3 has 16 amino acids. Germline V lookup: CDR1 SGHTA, CDR2 FQGNSA. The DNA of the CDR3 is TGTGCCAGCAGCCCTATGGGGGGGACTAGCAGAGTTGAGCAGTTCTTC. It specifies CASSPMGGTSRVEQFF.

DNA of the CDR3: TGTGCCAGCAGCCAAATTTGGACCGAATTTCTGGACACTGAAGCTTTCTTT. As protein: CASSQIWTEFLDTEAFF. This chain links TRBV16 with TRBJ1-1; D not certain. The CDR3 is 17 amino acids. Germline V CDR1 and CDR2: KGHSY, FQNENV. The ends were cut back, 2 bases at V and 3 bases at J, with 19 bases in the middle.

The chain joins TRBV5-1 to TRBJ2-7; 15 bases are a match to TRBD2. V dropped 4 bases and J dropped 3; count of bases not matched to a gene: 11. Germline values: CDR1 SGHRS, CDR2 YFSETQ. The CDR3 has 18 amino acids. The chain's CDR3 is CASSRSLGTSGGLYEQYF. In DNA form, the CDR3 reads TGCGCCAGCAGCCGGTCGTTAGGGACTAGCGGGGGGCTCTACGAGCAGTACTTC. Full variable domain (outside the CDR3, taken from reference TRBV5-1 and TRBJ2-7): KAGVTQTPRYLIKTRGQQVTLSCSPISGHRSVSWYQQTPGQGLQFLFEYFSETQRNKGNFPGRFSGRQFSNSRSEMNVSTLELGDSALYLCASSRSLGTSGGLYEQYFGPGTRLTVT.

Comments on this clone: Other DNA sequences in the sample encode the same CDR3. CDR3: CASNRDRSTDTQYF. The CDR3, as DNA: TGCGCCAGCAACCGGGACAGAAGCACAGATACGCAGTATTTT. This chain links TRBV5-1 with TRBJ2-3, with 7 bases identical to TRBD1. The CDR3 is 14 residues long. Per the germline V gene, CDR1 is SGHRS and CDR2 is YFSETQ. J gave up 0 bases and V 6 bases, and 4 bases lay outside the gene matches.

The rearrangement uses TRBV11-3 and TRBJ2-7, with D maybe TRBD1 (6 bases). CDR1 and CDR2 from the germline V gene are SGHNT and YENEEA. CDR3 length equals 11 residues. The V end lost 4 bases, the J end lost 8 bases, and 9 bases lay between the germline ends. The CDR3 bases are TGTGCCAGCAGCTCTGGGGGCCAGCAGTACTTC. Translation: CASSSGGQQYF.

The chain employs TRBV27 and TRBJ2-3; 7 bases align to TRBD2. The CDR3 loop spans 15 amino acids. Germline loops: CDR1 MNHEY, CDR2 SMNVEV (reference sequence). With V trimmed by 3 bases and J by 5 bases, 8 bases remained unmatched. The CDR3 region has the DNA TGTGCCAGCAGTTTTCGGTGGGAGCGGGAAGATACGCAGTATTTT. Translated, it gives CASSFRWEREDTQYF.

The DNA for the CDR3 is TGTGCCAGCAGTCCGTACTTGCGTAGCACTGAAGCTTTCTTT. Residues: CASSPYLRSTEAFF. The V gene is TRBV6-5, the J gene TRBJ1-1; no clear D gene. The CDR3 is made up of 14 amino acids. Deletions cut 5 bases from V and 4 bases from J, with 14 bases between. CDR1 MNHEY and CDR2 SVGAGI come from the germline V gene.

This clone appeared a few times. The genes are TRBV11-2 and TRBJ1-6, with D unresolved. This CDR3 spans 15 amino acids. The germline CDR1 and CDR2 sequences are SGHAT and FQNNGV. V lost 5 bases, J lost 7 bases, and 15 bases lay in between. The CDR3 spells CASSLGSLSNSPLHF. The DNA of the CDR3 is TGTGCCAGCAGCCTAGGGTCTCTTTCGAATTCACCCCTCCACTTT.

V is TRBV6-1 and J is TRBJ1-2; unclear D gene. The V end lost 2 bases, the J end lost 4 bases, and 17 bases lay between the germline ends. CDR1 and CDR2 (germline): MNHNS, SASEGT. The CDR3 totals 16 residues. In DNA form, the CDR3 reads TGTGCCAGCAGTGAACAAGGTTGTTGTATGGGCTATGGCTACACCTTC. This translates into CASSEQGCCMGYGYTF.

This chain links TRBV7-2 with TRBJ2-1; the match to TRBD1 covers 8 bases. Germline V lookup: CDR1 SGHTA, CDR2 FQGNSA. This CDR3 region has 17 residues. Trimming cost V 0 bases and J 1 base; bases outside gene matches: 5. CDR3 nucleotide sequence: TGTGCCAGCAGCTTAGCGCCAGGGGGCGCATCCTACAATGAGCAGTTCTTC. The encoded protein is CASSLAPGGASYNEQFF.

This chain uses TRBV19 with TRBJ2-3; no clear D gene. V was cut by 3 bases and J by 0 bases, with 19 bases left in between. Per germline, CDR1 LNHDA and CDR2 SQIVND (reference sequence). The CDR3 runs 18 residues. The CDR3 region has the DNA TGTGCCAGTAGTATCGGGTTTGGCCCGCCCGATAGCACAGATACGCAGTATTTT. It encodes CASSIGFGPPDSTDTQYF.

The J gene is TRBJ2-1, the V gene TRBV6-5, with TRBD1 matching 8 bases. The germline CDR1 and CDR2 sequences are MNHEY and SVGAGI. V was pared by 5 bases and J by 4 bases, with 7 bases of the junction left unmatched. The CDR3 contains 15 residues. The DNA for the CDR3 is TGTGCCAGCAGTATGGACAGGGTGGGATACAATGAGCAGTTCTTC. This gives the protein CASSMDRVGYNEQFF.

This clone turned up a few times. This CDR3 is CASRALGNTIYF. CDR3 sequence (DNA): TGTGCCAGTAGGGCCCTAGGAAACACCATATATTTT. The chain has TRBV19 and TRBJ1-3; no clear D gene. V was shortened by 6 bases and J by 4 bases, with 7 bases between the two germline ends. Per germline, CDR1 LNHDA and CDR2 SQIVND (reference sequence). The CDR3 has 12 amino acids.

This chain joins TRBV29-1 and TRBJ2-1, with D uncertain. Per germline, CDR1 SQVTM and CDR2 ANQGSEA. V lost 4 bases, J lost 7 bases, and 14 bases lay in between. The CDR3 extends over 13 amino acids. The CDR3 is CSVGLTERNEQFF. CDR3 bases: TGCAGCGTTGGTTTAACGGAGCGAAATGAGCAGTTCTTC.

This rearrangement joins TRBV7-8 to TRBJ2-5; perhaps D is TRBD1 or TRBD2 (6 bases each). Per germline, CDR1 SGHVS and CDR2 FQNEAQ. V lost 2 bases and J 4 bases, leaving 20 bases between the germline ends. This CDR3 has 17 residues. The CDR3 bases are TGTGCCAGCAGCTTAAGATCGGCAGGGGAGGTAGGAGAGACCCAGTACTTC. Translating it yields CASSLRSAGEVGETQYF.

This chain connects TRBV9 to TRBJ2-1, with 13 bases identical to TRBD2. The CDR3 is 15 amino acids. CDR1 and CDR2 (germline): SGDLS, YYNGEE. After removal of 3 bases from V and 6 bases from J, the junction contained 3 bases not matched to a gene. The CDR3, as DNA: TGTGCCAGCAGCGCGGGACTAGCGGGACCCAATGAGCAGTTCTTC. Its protein product is CASSAGLAGPNEQFF.

The chain is built from TRBV10-3 and TRBJ1-2; possible D gene TRBD1, 5 bases. This CDR3 spans 17 amino acids. Germline V gene lookup returns CDR1 ENHRY and CDR2 SYGVKD. With 8 bases removed from V and 4 bases from J, the gap between germline ends came to 26 bases. This CDR3 reads CAIGDPKGRGEGYGYTF. CDR3 bases: TGTGCCATCGGCGACCCCAAAGGGAGGGGCGAAGGCTATGGCTACACCTTC.

This chain connects TRBV20-1 to TRBJ2-1; no clear D. The length of the CDR3 is 16 residues. Trimming shortened V by 3 bases and J by 1 base, and 16 bases separated the two germline ends. Germline lookup yields CDR1 DFQATT and CDR2 SNEGSKA (reference sequence). CDR3 bases: TGCAGTGCTAGTATCCAGAGCCCTCGATCCTACAATGAGCAGTTCTTC. This sequence encodes CSASIQSPRSYNEQFF.

The rearrangement uses TRBV7-8 and TRBJ2-7; 11 nucleotides match TRBD2. V was pared by 0 bases and J by 5 bases, with 9 bases of the junction left unmatched. The V gene's germline CDR1 is SGHVS and CDR2 FQNEAQ. The CDR3 loop spans 17 amino acids. CDR3 bases: TGTGCCAGCAGCTTAGCCACATTTAGCGGGAGGGGGAACGAGCAGTACTTC. Its translation is CASSLATFSGRGNEQYF. The entire variable domain, with the rest obtained from reference TRBV7-8 and TRBJ2-7, is as follows: GAGVSQSPRYKVAKRGQDVALRCDPISGHVSLFWYQQALGQGPEFLTYFQNEAQLDKSGLPSDRFFAERPEGSVSTLKIQRTQQEDSAVYLCASSLATFSGRGNEQYFGPGTRLTVT.

The chain carries TRBV28 and TRBJ2-2, with a weak D call TRBD1 (5 bases). The CDR3 contains 15 residues. V was clipped by 3 bases and J by 6 bases, with 14 bases between them. CDR1 and CDR2 from the germline V gene are MDHEN and SYDVKM. CDR3 sequence: CASSLVQGIAGELFF. Here the CDR3 DNA reads TGTGCCAGCAGTTTGGTCCAGGGAATCGCCGGGGAGCTGTTTTTT.

The CDR3 bases are TGTGCCAGCAGCCCCCATAGCGGGAGGCCCAAAGAGCAGTTCTTC. As protein: CASSPHSGRPKEQFF. The chain has TRBV7-3 and TRBJ2-1; 10 bases are a match to TRBD2. CDR3 length: 15 amino acids. CDR1 and CDR2 (germline): SGHTA, FQGTGA. V lost 5 bases and J lost 10; bases outside the gene matches: 11.

This chain uses TRBV19 with TRBJ1-5; D remains unclear. Trimming took off 3 bases at V and 7 bases at J, with 16 bases between the two ends. This CDR3 is 15 amino acids long. CDR1 and CDR2 from the germline V gene are LNHDA and SQIVND (reference sequence). CDR3: CASSISTGSHQPQHF. In nucleotides, the CDR3 is TGTGCCAGTAGTATTTCGACGGGCTCACACCAGCCCCAGCATTTT.